The rows below give T cell receptor beta chains drawn from one sample of a study of cytomegalovirus exposure and HLA in healthy donors. This table comes from immunoSEQ multiplex PCR, and its TCRdb copy is limited to in-frame clones, with some not included. The sample shows around 150,000 clones, around nine tenths of them seen only once. The source material was PBMCs. These receptors all come from a woman aged 18-30 years in good health and CMV-seropositive. The CDR3 runs from the conserved cysteine through the conserved F or W. Each record gives: clone size, V gene, D gene, J gene, CDR3 protein, CDR3 DNA. A D gene is named only where the DNA matches it firmly. The size entry is marked missing in some rows and otherwise reads once, few, many or a size class.

size: .
V: TRBV27
D: .
J: TRBJ1-4
CDR3: CASSFQINEKLFF
DNA: TGTGCCAGCAGTTTCCAGATTAATGAAAAACTGTTTTTT

size: .
V: TRBV19
D: .
J: TRBJ1-1
CDR3: CASSIAGGNTEAFF
DNA: TGTGCCAGTAGTATAGCGGGTGGGAACACTGAAGCTTTCTTT

size: .
V: TRBV7-2
D: TRBD2
J: TRBJ2-1
CDR3: CASSPGLAGVNEQFF
DNA: TGTGCCAGCAGCCCCGGACTAGCGGGAGTAAATGAGCAGTTCTTC

size: .
V: TRBV4-2
D: .
J: TRBJ1-2
CDR3: CASSLGHGDGYTF
DNA: TGTGCCAGCAGCCTCGGACACGGAGATGGCTACACCTTC

size: .
V: TRBV9
D: .
J: TRBJ2-2
CDR3: CASSADTGELFF
DNA: TGTGCCAGCAGCGCGGACACCGGGGAGCTGTTTTTT

size: few
V: TRBV28
D: .
J: TRBJ1-5
CDR3: CASSLPNQPQHF
DNA: TGTGCCAGCAGCCTCCCCAATCAGCCCCAGCATTTT

size: once
V: TRBV28
D: .
J: TRBJ2-1
CDR3: CASSSPRFRLEFF
DNA: TGTGCCAGCAGTTCCCCTCGTTTCAGGTTAGAGTTCTTC

size: .
V: TRBV19
D: TRBD1
J: TRBJ2-7
CDR3: CASTPRTGGSYEQYF
DNA: TGTGCCAGTACTCCCAGGACAGGGGGCTCCTACGAGCAGTACTTC

size: .
V: TRBV5-5
D: TRBD2
J: TRBJ2-3
CDR3: CASSYTSGRGADTQYF
DNA: TGTGCCAGCAGCTATACTAGCGGGAGAGGAGCAGATACGCAGTATTTT

size: .
V: TRBV7-2
D: .
J: TRBJ2-1
CDR3: CASSPGVFDNEQFF
DNA: TGTGCCAGCAGCCCCGGGGTCTTTGACAATGAGCAGTTCTTC

size: .
V: TRBV9
D: .
J: TRBJ1-5
CDR3: CASSPEDRNQPQHF
DNA: TGTGCCAGCAGTCCCGAGGACAGAAATCAGCCCCAGCATTTT

size: .
V: TRBV7-8
D: TRBD1
J: TRBJ1-4
CDR3: CASSIGTDNEKLFF
DNA: TGTGCCAGCAGCATCGGGACAGATAATGAAAAACTGTTTTTT

size: .
V: TRBV28
D: TRBD2
J: TRBJ2-7
CDR3: CASSGELAGAYEQYF
DNA: TGTGCCAGCAGCGGCGAACTAGCGGGAGCGTACGAGCAGTACTTC

size: .
V: TRBV28
D: TRBD2
J: TRBJ2-7
CDR3: CASSLGTSGTYEQYF
DNA: TGTGCCAGCAGTTTAGGGACTAGCGGAACCTACGAGCAGTACTTC

size: .
V: TRBV27
D: .
J: TRBJ2-7
CDR3: CASKGEGLGGEYF
DNA: TGTGCCTCTAAAGGGGAGGGGCTAGGGGGGGAGTACTTC

size: .
V: TRBV5-4
D: .
J: TRBJ2-1
CDR3: CASSSDNYNEQFF
DNA: TGTGCCAGCAGCTCGGACAATTACAATGAGCAGTTCTTC

size: .
V: TRBV9
D: TRBD2
J: TRBJ2-5
CDR3: CASSPLAGVETQYF
DNA: TGTGCCAGCAGCCCCCTGGCGGGAGTAGAGACCCAGTACTTC

size: .
V: TRBV5-1
D: TRBD2
J: TRBJ2-1
CDR3: CASSLGGLAGDNEQFF
DNA: TGCGCCAGCAGCTTGGGTGGGCTAGCGGGAGACAATGAGCAGTTCTTC

size: .
V: TRBV6-1
D: .
J: TRBJ2-1
CDR3: CASSEVFSSYNEQFF
DNA: TGTGCCAGCAGTGAAGTATTTAGCTCCTACAATGAGCAGTTCTTC

size: .
V: TRBV7-2
D: .
J: TRBJ2-5
CDR3: CASSLDPSGRETQYF
DNA: TGTGCCAGCAGCTTAGACCCATCAGGCCGGGAGACCCAGTACTTC

size: .
V: TRBV30
D: TRBD2
J: TRBJ2-1
CDR3: CAGSLMLSGVYNEQFF
DNA: TGTGCCGGATCCTTGATGCTTAGCGGGGTTTACAATGAGCAGTTCTTC

size: .
V: TRBV4-2
D: .
J: TRBJ2-7
CDR3: CASSQDPSEANYYEQYF
DNA: TGTGCCAGCAGCCAAGACCCTTCGGAAGCTAACTACTACGAGCAGTACTTC

size: .
V: TRBV6-5
D: TRBD1
J: TRBJ1-1
CDR3: CASSSVTGVGTEAFF
DNA: TGTGCCAGCAGTTCGGTGACAGGGGTGGGCACTGAAGCTTTCTTT

size: .
V: TRBV12-5
D: TRBD1
J: TRBJ2-5
CDR3: CASGSWTGQETQYF
DNA: TGTGCTAGTGGTTCCTGGACAGGGCAAGAGACCCAGTACTTC

size: .
V: TRBV5-1
D: .
J: TRBJ2-3
CDR3: CASSLEGRGDSTDTQYF
DNA: TGCGCCAGCAGCTTGGAGGGGCGGGGAGATAGCACAGATACGCAGTATTTT

size: .
V: TRBV6-5
D: TRBD1
J: TRBJ2-3
CDR3: CASSYMGQPDTQYF
DNA: TGTGCCAGCAGTTACATGGGACAGCCAGATACGCAGTATTTT

size: .
V: TRBV2
D: .
J: TRBJ2-1
CDR3: CASNIVRGYNEQFF
DNA: TGTGCCAGCAATATAGTGAGGGGGTACAATGAGCAGTTCTTC

size: once
V: TRBV7-2
D: .
J: TRBJ2-3
CDR3: CASSLGIAEHTDTQYF
DNA: TGTGCCAGCAGCTTAGGAATAGCGGAACACACAGATACGCAGTATTTT

size: .
V: TRBV19
D: .
J: TRBJ1-5
CDR3: CASRQEAQPQHF
DNA: TGTGCCAGTAGGCAGGAGGCGCAGCCCCAGCATTTT

size: .
V: TRBV5-1
D: TRBD1
J: TRBJ1-1
CDR3: CASSLGQGASTAANTEAFF
DNA: TGCGCCAGCAGCTTGGGACAGGGGGCGTCTACGGCCGCAAACACTGAAGCTTTCTTT

size: .
V: TRBV15
D: .
J: TRBJ1-1
CDR3: CATSRSPGDRAFF
DNA: TGTGCCACCAGCAGAAGCCCCGGGGATCGAGCTTTCTTT

size: .
V: TRBV14
D: .
J: TRBJ1-1
CDR3: CASSQALDSEAFF
DNA: TGTGCCAGCAGCCAAGCCTTGGACAGTGAAGCTTTCTTT

size: .
V: TRBV5-5
D: .
J: TRBJ1-5
CDR3: CASNPRGTKGPSGNQPQHF
DNA: TGTGCCAGCAACCCGCGAGGCACCAAGGGGCCGTCGGGCAATCAGCCCCAGCATTTT

size: .
V: TRBV28
D: TRBD2
J: TRBJ2-5
CDR3: CASSPLLAGEFQETQYF
DNA: TGTGCCAGCAGTCCCTTACTAGCGGGAGAGTTCCAAGAGACCCAGTACTTC

size: .
V: TRBV10-3
D: .
J: TRBJ1-5
CDR3: CAISESEWQPQHF
DNA: TGTGCCATCAGTGAGTCTGAGTGGCAGCCCCAGCATTTT

size: once
V: TRBV7-2
D: TRBD1
J: TRBJ2-3
CDR3: CASSLGGGSGWTDTQYF
DNA: TGTGCCAGCAGCTTAGGAGGGGGCTCTGGTTGGACAGATACGCAGTATTTT

size: .
V: TRBV5-1
D: TRBD1
J: TRBJ2-1
CDR3: CASSLALQGLNEQFF
DNA: TGCGCCAGCAGCTTGGCCTTACAGGGGTTAAATGAGCAGTTCTTC

size: .
V: TRBV4-3
D: TRBD2
J: TRBJ2-7
CDR3: CASSPGASGRYEQYF
DNA: TGCGCCAGCAGCCCGGGGGCTAGCGGGAGATACGAGCAGTACTTC

size: .
V: TRBV18
D: .
J: TRBJ1-2
CDR3: CASSPTPLTALSYYGYTF
DNA: TGTGCCAGCTCACCAACCCCGCTAACAGCCTTGAGCTACTATGGCTACACCTTC

size: .
V: TRBV5-6
D: .
J: TRBJ1-1
CDR3: CASSPSELFEEAFF
DNA: TGTGCCAGCAGCCCCTCCGAGCTCTTCGAGGAAGCTTTCTTT

size: .
V: TRBV11-1
D: TRBD2
J: TRBJ2-1
CDR3: CASSLGTSGSYEQFF
DNA: TGTGCCAGCAGCTTGGGGACTAGCGGGAGCTATGAGCAGTTCTTC

size: .
V: TRBV2
D: .
J: TRBJ1-2
CDR3: CASRYNRPGKDGYTF
DNA: TGTGCCAGCAGATATAACCGACCGGGAAAGGATGGCTACACCTTC

size: few
V: TRBV7-3
D: .
J: TRBJ2-3
CDR3: CASSPTGSFTDTQYF
DNA: TGTGCCAGCAGCCCAACAGGGTCTTTCACAGATACGCAGTATTTT

size: .
V: TRBV19
D: TRBD1
J: TRBJ2-7
CDR3: CASTPPGQGAYEQYF
DNA: TGTGCCAGTACCCCCCCGGGACAGGGGGCTTACGAGCAGTACTTC

size: .
V: TRBV7-8
D: .
J: TRBJ2-7
CDR3: CASSSTGTHYEQYF
DNA: TGTGCCAGCAGCTCGACAGGTACCCACTACGAGCAGTACTTC

size: .
V: TRBV5-1
D: .
J: TRBJ2-2
CDR3: CASSFRVGDTGELFF
DNA: TGCGCCAGCAGCTTCAGGGTTGGGGACACCGGGGAGCTGTTTTTT

size: .
V: TRBV27
D: .
J: TRBJ2-1
CDR3: CASSRPFGTVSYNEQFF
DNA: TGTGCCAGCAGTCGTCCCTTTGGTACTGTTTCCTACAATGAGCAGTTCTTC

size: .
V: TRBV19
D: .
J: TRBJ1-2
CDR3: CASSIGGYKEELYGYTF
DNA: TGTGCCAGTAGTATAGGAGGTTACAAAGAGGAGCTCTATGGCTACACCTTC

size: .
V: TRBV5-4
D: TRBD1
J: TRBJ1-5
CDR3: CASSAGTENQPQHF
DNA: TGTGCCAGCAGCGCCGGGACAGAGAATCAGCCCCAGCATTTT

size: .
V: TRBV4-2
D: .
J: TRBJ2-3
CDR3: CASSQVLRGGSTDTQYF
DNA: TGTGCCAGCAGCCAAGTCCTCAGGGGTGGTAGCACAGATACGCAGTATTTT

size: .
V: TRBV6-1
D: TRBD1
J: TRBJ1-1
CDR3: CASSGTVGAFF
DNA: TGTGCCAGCAGCGGGACAGTAGGAGCTTTCTTT

size: .
V: TRBV5-1
D: .
J: TRBJ2-7
CDR3: CASSLGLDNYEQYF
DNA: TGCGCCAGCAGCTTGGGACTAGATAACTACGAGCAGTACTTC

size: .
V: TRBV10-3
D: .
J: TRBJ1-1
CDR3: CAISTVMNTEAFF
DNA: TGTGCCATCAGTACAGTGATGAACACTGAAGCTTTCTTT